This entry lists 21 T cell receptor beta chains sequenced from one sample in a study of shared clonotypes between healthy human individuals. Naivety among CD8 cells was defined by CD45RO negativity and positive CCR7 selection, thereby excluding terminally differentiated effector memory CD45RA+ cells. The method was immunoSEQ multiplex PCR; TCRdb's version includes in-frame clones alone and lacks a portion of them. The sample holds over 2,000,000 clones, over 85% seen once. The specimen sequenced was naive CD8+ T cells from PBMCs. These receptors were obtained from a man in his late teens or twenties in good health. Some clones in this sample may be carry-over from other donors' samples.

This clone has a single count. The chain recombines TRBV10-3 with TRBJ2-7; D might be TRBD2 (5 bases). Germline V gene data show CDR1 as ENHRY and CDR2 as SYGVKD. V lost 6 bases to trimming and J lost 3 bases, with 12 bases between them. This CDR3 has 13 residues. The CDR3 DNA reads TGTGCCATCAGCGGGAACTCAAACTACGAGCAGTACTTC. It translates to CAISGNSNYEQYF.

The chain joins TRBV19 to TRBJ1-1; D uncertain. CDR3 length: 16 amino acids. The germline V gene has CDR1 LNHDA and CDR2 SQIVND (reference sequence). Trimming pared 5 bases from V and 0 bases from J, leaving 16 bases between. The CDR3 DNA reads as TGTGCCAGTAGTCCCCACCCCAGAAATATGAACACTGAAGCTTTCTTT. Protein: CASSPHPRNMNTEAFF.

The CDR3 bases are TGTGCCAGCAGTTACCCCCGACAGGGCACAGATACGCAGTATTTT. As protein: CASSYPRQGTDTQYF. The chain is built from TRBV6-6 and TRBJ2-3; weak D call: TRBD1 (6 bases). Trimming removed 2 bases at V and 1 base at J, with 10 bases between. This CDR3 is 15 amino acids long. CDR1 MNHNY and CDR2 SVGAGI come from the germline V gene (reference sequence).

The chain links TRBV9 to TRBJ2-1; D remains ambiguous. Trimming stripped 2 bases from V and 8 bases from J, with 14 bases between. CDR1 and CDR2 from the germline V gene are SGDLS and YYNGEE. The length of the CDR3 is 14 residues. The CDR3 here is CASSVSFFGDEQFF. The DNA for the CDR3 is TGTGCCAGCAGCGTTTCATTCTTTGGGGATGAGCAGTTCTTC.

The CDR3 loop is CASSPRGWGEISYNEQFF. CDR3 nucleotides: TGTGCCAGCAGCCCCCGAGGTTGGGGGGAGATCTCCTACAATGAGCAGTTCTTC. The rearrangement links TRBV7-9 to TRBJ2-1, with a tentative D call TRBD2 (6 bases). This CDR3 has 18 residues. With 5 bases removed from V and 0 bases from J, the gap between germline ends came to 20 bases. CDR1 and CDR2 from the germline V gene are SEHNR and FQNEAQ (reference sequence).

The chain's CDR3 is CASSEYRGPVNTEAFF. In DNA form, the CDR3 reads TGTGCCAGTAGTGAGTACAGGGGGCCGGTGAACACTGAAGCTTTCTTT. V and J are TRBV19 and TRBJ1-1, with 9 bases aligning to TRBD1. The germline V gene has CDR1 LNHDA and CDR2 SQIVND (reference sequence). The V segment lost 5 bases and the J segment 0 bases; nucleotides outside the gene matches: 7. The CDR3 has 16 residues.

In the case of this clone: This sample also contains other DNA sequences that code for the same CDR3. The chain couples TRBV29-1 to TRBJ2-1; unclear D gene. This CDR3 region has 12 residues. Germline CDR1 reads SQVTM; CDR2 reads ANQGSEA. V was cut by 4 bases and J by 4 bases, with 8 bases left in between. CDR3: CSVGLGYNEQFF. DNA for the CDR3: TGCAGCGTTGGGCTAGGGTACAATGAGCAGTTCTTC.

A note on this clone: At one end the junction does not follow the germline gene, possibly because of a read error. This rearrangement joins TRBV9 to TRBJ2-5; maybe TRBD2 (6 bases). Germline lookup yields CDR1 SGDLS and CDR2 YYNGEE. This CDR3 spans 15 amino acids. In DNA, the CDR3 is TGTGCCAGCAGCCTATTCGGGGGACCTCAAGATACCCAGTACTTC. This codes for CASSLFGGPQDTQYF.

The chain's CDR3 is CASSLSPGQGHNTGELFF. The CDR3 bases are TGTGCCAGCAGCTTGAGCCCTGGACAGGGGCACAACACCGGGGAGCTGTTTTTT. The chain recombines TRBV7-3 with TRBJ2-2; 9 bases are shared with TRBD1. The V and J ends lost 3 bases and 2 bases, in that order; junction bases with no gene match: 10. The CDR3 contains 18 residues. The germline gives CDR1 SGHTA, CDR2 FQGTGA.

This clone was detected once. The J gene is TRBJ2-5, the V gene TRBV7-9; weak D call: TRBD2 (6 bases). The CDR3 is 13 residues long. V was cut by 4 bases and J by 4 bases, with 10 bases left in between. The germline V gene has CDR1 SEHNR and CDR2 FQNEAQ (reference sequence). CDR3 protein: CASSWDLLETQYF. Here the CDR3 DNA reads TGTGCCAGCAGCTGGGACTTACTAGAGACCCAGTACTTC.

A single count supports this clone. The chain employs TRBV15 and TRBJ2-1; 7 bases align to TRBD2. J gave up 3 bases and V 9 bases, and 8 bases lay outside the gene matches. The CDR3 sequence is 14 residues long. Germline CDR1 is LNHNV and CDR2 is YYDKDF (reference sequence). The chain's CDR3 is CATGDGTIYNEQFF. The DNA for the CDR3 is TGTGCCACTGGGGACGGGACTATCTACAATGAGCAGTTCTTC.

This rearrangement joins TRBV4-3 to TRBJ2-7, with D hard to call. CDR3 length equals 15 residues. V lost 0 bases to trimming and J lost 6 bases, with 15 bases between them. Per germline, CDR1 LGHNA and CDR2 YSLEER. CDR3 coding DNA: TGCGCCAGCAGCCAAGACTGGGGAATTGTGCCCGAGCAGTACTTC. It codes for CASSQDWGIVPEQYF.

This clone was recorded once. This chain joins TRBV28 and TRBJ2-1, with 8 bases that match TRBD2. The CDR3 has 17 amino acids. Germline V gene lookup returns CDR1 MDHEN and CDR2 SYDVKM. Trimming removed 7 bases from V and 1 base from J; junction bases left unmatched: 12. CDR3 sequence: CASTPRGGVWSYNEQFF. CDR3 sequence (DNA): TGTGCCAGCACCCCCCGGGGGGGTGTTTGGTCCTACAATGAGCAGTTCTTC.

This clone was recorded once. The chain employs TRBV7-9 and TRBJ2-1; D is unclear. CDR1 and CDR2 from the germline V gene are SEHNR and FQNEAQ (reference sequence). The CDR3 has 12 residues. Trimming removed 4 bases at V and 5 bases at J, with 6 bases between. For the CDR3, the DNA is TGTGCCAGCAGCTACCTTCACAATGAGCAGTTCTTC. Translated, it gives CASSYLHNEQFF.

V gene TRBV27 combines with J gene TRBJ2-3, with unresolved D. The CDR3 spans 18 residues. Trimming shortened V by 2 bases and J by 4 bases, and 22 bases separated the two germline ends. CDR1 and CDR2 (germline): MNHEY, SMNVEV (reference sequence). CDR3 DNA: TGTGCCAGCAGTTTAAGTTGGCCCGGTGTGCCTATCGCAGATACGCAGTATTTT. Protein product: CASSLSWPGVPIADTQYF.

This chain uses TRBV5-1 with TRBJ1-1; 7 nucleotides match TRBD1. The V segment lost 0 bases and the J segment 5 bases; nucleotides outside the gene matches: 10. This CDR3 region has 16 residues. The V gene's germline CDR1 is SGHRS and CDR2 YFSETQ. The CDR3 coding sequence is TGCGCCAGCAGCTTGGGGCCCCCAGGGGGGAGGACTGAAGCTTTCTTT. Its translation is CASSLGPPGGRTEAFF.

The chain is built from TRBV18 and TRBJ2-3; D is uncertain. Trimming took 2 bases from V and 0 from J, leaving 9 bases between them. This CDR3 contains 15 residues. Germline CDR1 KGHSH, CDR2 LQKENI. The DNA of the CDR3 is TGTGCCAGCTCACCAAGTGGCGCTAGCACAGATACGCAGTATTTT. Encoded protein: CASSPSGASTDTQYF.

This chain joins TRBV19 and TRBJ2-2, with 7 positions matching TRBD2. Trimming cost V 7 bases and J 0 bases; bases outside gene matches: 2. Per germline, CDR1 LNHDA and CDR2 SQIVND (reference sequence). This CDR3 comprises 14 residues. This CDR3 reads CASNGLANTGELFF. CDR3 DNA: TGTGCCAGTAATGGACTAGCGAACACCGGGGAGCTGTTTTTT.

This rearrangement joins TRBV6-1 to TRBJ1-5; D is uncertain. Trimming took 3 bases from V and 0 from J, leaving 9 bases between them. This CDR3 comprises 15 residues. Germline assignment: CDR1 MNHNS and CDR2 SASEGT. Written as DNA, the CDR3 is TGTGCCAGCAGTGAGGACGGGATTAGCAATCAGCCCCAGCATTTT. Its protein product is CASSEDGISNQPQHF.

This chain connects TRBV7-2 to TRBJ2-7, with 8 positions matching TRBD1. CDR1 SGHTA and CDR2 FQGNSA come from the germline V gene. This CDR3 has 16 amino acids. After removal of 1 base from V and 0 bases from J, the junction contained 5 bases not matched to a gene. CDR3 protein: CASSLVYRGISYEQYF. DNA for the CDR3: TGTGCCAGCAGCTTAGTTTACAGGGGGATCTCCTACGAGCAGTACTTC.

This clone was seen a few times. Different DNA sequences within this sample yield the same CDR3. This chain links TRBV27 with TRBJ2-7; D unclear. V lost 5 bases and J 2 bases, leaving 4 bases between the germline ends. CDR3 size: 11 residues. Germline V gene data show CDR1 as MNHEY and CDR2 as SMNVEV (reference sequence). The CDR3 loop is CASSPTYEQYF. In nucleotides, the CDR3 is TGTGCCAGCAGTCCCACCTACGAGCAGTACTTC.